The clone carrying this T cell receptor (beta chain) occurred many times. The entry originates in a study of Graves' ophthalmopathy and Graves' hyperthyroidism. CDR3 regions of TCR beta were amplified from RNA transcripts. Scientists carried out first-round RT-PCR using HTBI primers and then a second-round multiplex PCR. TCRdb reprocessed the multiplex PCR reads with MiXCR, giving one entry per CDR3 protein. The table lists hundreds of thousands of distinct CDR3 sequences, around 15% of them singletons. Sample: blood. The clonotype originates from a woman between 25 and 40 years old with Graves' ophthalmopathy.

The CDR3 DNA reads TGTGCCAGCAGTGAATGGGGGCGAGCCTACGAGCAGTACTTC. Translating it yields CASSEWGRAYEQYF. The chain uses TRBV6-1 and TRBJ2-7; a possible D gene is TRBD1 (6 bases). The CDR3 is made up of 14 amino acids. V lost 2 bases and J 2 bases, leaving 10 bases between the germline ends. Germline values: CDR1 MNHNS, CDR2 SASEGT.